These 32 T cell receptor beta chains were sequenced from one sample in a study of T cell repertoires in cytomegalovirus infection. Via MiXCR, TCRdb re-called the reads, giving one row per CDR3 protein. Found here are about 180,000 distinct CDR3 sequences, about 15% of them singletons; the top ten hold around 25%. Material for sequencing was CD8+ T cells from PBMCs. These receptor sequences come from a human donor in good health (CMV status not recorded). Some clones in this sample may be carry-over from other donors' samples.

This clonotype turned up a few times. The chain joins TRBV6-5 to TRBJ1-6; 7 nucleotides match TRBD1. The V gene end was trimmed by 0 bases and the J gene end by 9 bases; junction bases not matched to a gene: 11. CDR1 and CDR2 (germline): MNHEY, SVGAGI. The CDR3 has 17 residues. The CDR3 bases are TGTGCCAGCAGTTACTCGGTCCCCCGGGACAGATTTTCACCCCTCCACTTT. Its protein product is CASSYSVPRDRFSPLHF.

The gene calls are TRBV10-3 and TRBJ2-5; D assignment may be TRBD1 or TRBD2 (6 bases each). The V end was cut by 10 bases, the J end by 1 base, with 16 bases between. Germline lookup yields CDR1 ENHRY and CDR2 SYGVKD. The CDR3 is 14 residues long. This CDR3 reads CATYSGGLQETQYF. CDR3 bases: TGTGCCACCTACAGTGGGGGGCTCCAAGAGACCCAGTACTTC.

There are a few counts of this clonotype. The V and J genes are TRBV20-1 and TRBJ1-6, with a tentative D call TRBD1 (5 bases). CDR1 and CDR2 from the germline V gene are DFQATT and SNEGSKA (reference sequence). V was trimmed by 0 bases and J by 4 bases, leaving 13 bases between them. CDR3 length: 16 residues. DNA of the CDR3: TGCAGTGCTAGAGATCAAGACAGCCCTTATAATTCACCCCTCCACTTT. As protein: CSARDQDSPYNSPLHF.

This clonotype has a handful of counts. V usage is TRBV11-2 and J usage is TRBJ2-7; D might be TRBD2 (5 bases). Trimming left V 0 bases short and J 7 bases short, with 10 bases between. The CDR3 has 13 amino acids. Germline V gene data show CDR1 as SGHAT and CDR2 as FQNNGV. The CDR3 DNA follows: TGTGCCAGCAGCTTAGATGGAGAGCGGGAGCAGTACTTC. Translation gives CASSLDGEREQYF. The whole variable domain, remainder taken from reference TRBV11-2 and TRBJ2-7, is EAGVAQSPRYKIIEKRQSVAFWCNPISGHATLYWYQQILGQGPKLLIQFQNNGVVDDSQLPKDRFSAERLKGVDSTLKIQPAKLEDSAVYLCASSLDGEREQYFGPGTRLTVT.

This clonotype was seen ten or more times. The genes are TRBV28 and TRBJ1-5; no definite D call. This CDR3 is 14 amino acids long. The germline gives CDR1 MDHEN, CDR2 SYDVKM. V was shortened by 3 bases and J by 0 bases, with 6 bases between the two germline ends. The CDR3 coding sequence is TGTGCCAGCAGTTTTGGGGTTAGCAATCAGCCCCAGCATTTT. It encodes CASSFGVSNQPQHF.

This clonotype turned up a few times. CDR3 sequence (DNA): TGTGCCAGCAGGCTGAGTCTCACCGGGGAGCTGTTTTTT. It is translated as CASRLSLTGELFF. The chain is built from TRBV6-6 and TRBJ2-2; D call uncertain. Trimming removed 6 bases from V and 4 bases from J, with 9 bases in between. CDR1 and CDR2 from the germline V gene are MNHNY and SVGAGI (reference sequence). The CDR3 has 13 amino acids.

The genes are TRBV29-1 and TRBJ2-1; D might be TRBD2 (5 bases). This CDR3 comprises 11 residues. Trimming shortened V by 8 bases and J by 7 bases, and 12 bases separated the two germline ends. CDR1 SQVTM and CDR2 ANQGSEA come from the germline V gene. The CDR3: CSLWTVNEQFF. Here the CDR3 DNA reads TGCAGCTTATGGACTGTTAATGAGCAGTTCTTC.

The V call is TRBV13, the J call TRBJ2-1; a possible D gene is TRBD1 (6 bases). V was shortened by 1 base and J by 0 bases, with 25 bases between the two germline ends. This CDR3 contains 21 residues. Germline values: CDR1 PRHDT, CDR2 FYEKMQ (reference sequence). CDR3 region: CASSLVVVPPDRRSSYNEQFF. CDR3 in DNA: TGTGCCAGCAGCTTAGTAGTCGTCCCCCCGGACAGACGAAGCTCCTACAATGAGCAGTTCTTC.

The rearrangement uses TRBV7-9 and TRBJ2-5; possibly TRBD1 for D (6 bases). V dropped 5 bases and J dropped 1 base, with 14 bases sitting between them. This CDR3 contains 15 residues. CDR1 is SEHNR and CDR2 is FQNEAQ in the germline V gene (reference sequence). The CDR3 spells CASSPGQGSQETQYF. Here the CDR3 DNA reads TGTGCCAGCAGCCCTGGGCAGGGGAGCCAAGAGACCCAGTACTTC.

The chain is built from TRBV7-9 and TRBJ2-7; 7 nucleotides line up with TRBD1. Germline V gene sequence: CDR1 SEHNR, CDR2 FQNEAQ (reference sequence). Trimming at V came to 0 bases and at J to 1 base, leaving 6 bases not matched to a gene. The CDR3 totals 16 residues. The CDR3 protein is CASSLALGQPSYEQYF. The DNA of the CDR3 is TGTGCCAGCAGCTTAGCCCTGGGACAGCCTTCCTACGAGCAGTACTTC.

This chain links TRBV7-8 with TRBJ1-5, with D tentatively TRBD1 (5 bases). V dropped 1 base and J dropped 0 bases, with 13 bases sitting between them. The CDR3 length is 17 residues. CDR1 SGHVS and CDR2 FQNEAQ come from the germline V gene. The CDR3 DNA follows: TGTGCCAGCAGCTTAGAAGCAGGGACGTATAGCAATCAGCCCCAGCATTTT. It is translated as CASSLEAGTYSNQPQHF.

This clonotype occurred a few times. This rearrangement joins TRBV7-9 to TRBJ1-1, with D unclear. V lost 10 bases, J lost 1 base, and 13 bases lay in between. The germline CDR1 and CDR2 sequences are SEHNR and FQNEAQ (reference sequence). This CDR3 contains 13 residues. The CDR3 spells CATPRIANTEAFF. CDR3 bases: TGTGCCACCCCACGCATCGCGAACACTGAAGCTTTCTTT.

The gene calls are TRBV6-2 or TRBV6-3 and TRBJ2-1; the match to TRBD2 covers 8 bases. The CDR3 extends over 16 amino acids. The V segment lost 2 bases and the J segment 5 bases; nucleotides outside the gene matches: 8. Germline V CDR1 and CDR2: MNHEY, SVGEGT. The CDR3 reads CASSYTGGPRNNEQFF. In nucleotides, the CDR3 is TGTGCCAGCAGTTACACGGGGGGGCCCCGTAACAATGAGCAGTTCTTC.

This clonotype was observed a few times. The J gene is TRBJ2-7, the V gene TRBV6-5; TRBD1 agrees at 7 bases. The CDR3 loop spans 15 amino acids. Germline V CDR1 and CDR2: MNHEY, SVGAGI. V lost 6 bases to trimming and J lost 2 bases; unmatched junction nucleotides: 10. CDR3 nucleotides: TGTGCCAGCAGACTTTCCGGGACAGCGACCTACGAGCAGTACTTC. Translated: CASRLSGTATYEQYF.

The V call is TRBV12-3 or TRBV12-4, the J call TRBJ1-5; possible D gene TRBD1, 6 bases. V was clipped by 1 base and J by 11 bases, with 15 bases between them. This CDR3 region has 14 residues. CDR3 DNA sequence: TGTGCCAGCAGTTTAGAACTGGACAGCGAAGCCCAGCATTTT. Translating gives CASSLELDSEAQHF.

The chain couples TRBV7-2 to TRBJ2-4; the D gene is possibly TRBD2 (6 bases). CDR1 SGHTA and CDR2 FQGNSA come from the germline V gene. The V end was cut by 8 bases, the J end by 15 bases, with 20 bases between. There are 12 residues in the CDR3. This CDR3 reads CASLGTSALRYF. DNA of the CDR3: TGTGCCAGCTTAGGGACTTCCGCTCTACGGTACTTC. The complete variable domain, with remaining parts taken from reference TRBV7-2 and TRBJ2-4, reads GAGVSQSPSNKVTEKGKDVELRCDPISGHTALYWYRQSLGQGLEFLIYFQGNSAPDKSGLPSDRFSAERTGGSVSTLTIQRTQQEDSAVYLCASLGTSALRYFGAGTRLSVL.

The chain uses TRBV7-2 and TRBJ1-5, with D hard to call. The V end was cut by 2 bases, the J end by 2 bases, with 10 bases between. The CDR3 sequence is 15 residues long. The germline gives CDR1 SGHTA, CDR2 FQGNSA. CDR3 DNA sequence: TGTGCCAGCAGCTTAAACGGACCAGGCAATCAGCCCCAGCATTTT. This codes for CASSLNGPGNQPQHF.

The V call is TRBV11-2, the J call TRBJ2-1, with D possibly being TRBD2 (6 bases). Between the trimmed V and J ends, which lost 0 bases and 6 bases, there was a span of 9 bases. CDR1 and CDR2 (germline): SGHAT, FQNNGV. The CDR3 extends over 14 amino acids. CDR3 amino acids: CASSLDVAANEQFF. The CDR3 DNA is TGTGCCAGCAGCTTAGACGTAGCGGCCAATGAGCAGTTCTTC.

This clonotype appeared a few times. This chain's CDR3 is CASSQGDSASYNEQFF. The CDR3 DNA follows: TGTGCCAGCAGTCAAGGGGACTCCGCCTCCTACAATGAGCAGTTCTTC. This rearrangement joins TRBV6-6 to TRBJ2-1; D might be TRBD2 (6 bases). The V end lost 5 bases, the J end lost 0 bases, and 14 bases lay between the germline ends. CDR1 is MNHNY, CDR2 SVGAGI, per germline (reference sequence). CDR3 size: 16 residues.

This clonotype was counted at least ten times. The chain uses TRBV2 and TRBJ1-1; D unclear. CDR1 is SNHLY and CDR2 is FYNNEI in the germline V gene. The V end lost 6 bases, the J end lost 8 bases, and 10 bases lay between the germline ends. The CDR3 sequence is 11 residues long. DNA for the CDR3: TGTGCCAGCAGGGGCGGTACCGAAGCTTTCTTT. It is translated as CASRGGTEAFF.

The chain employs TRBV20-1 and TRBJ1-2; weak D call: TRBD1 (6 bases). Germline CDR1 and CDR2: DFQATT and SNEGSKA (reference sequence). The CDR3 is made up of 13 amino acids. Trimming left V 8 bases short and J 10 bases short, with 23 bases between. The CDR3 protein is CSPHLTDRPYYTF. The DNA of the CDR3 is TGCAGTCCCCACCTTACGGACAGACCTTACTACACCTTC.

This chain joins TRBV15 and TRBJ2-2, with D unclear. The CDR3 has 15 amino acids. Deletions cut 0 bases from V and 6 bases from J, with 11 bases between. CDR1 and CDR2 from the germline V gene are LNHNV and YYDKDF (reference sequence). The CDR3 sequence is CATSRDDRRSGELFF. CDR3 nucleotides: TGTGCCACCAGCAGAGATGATCGCCGGTCCGGGGAGCTGTTTTTT.

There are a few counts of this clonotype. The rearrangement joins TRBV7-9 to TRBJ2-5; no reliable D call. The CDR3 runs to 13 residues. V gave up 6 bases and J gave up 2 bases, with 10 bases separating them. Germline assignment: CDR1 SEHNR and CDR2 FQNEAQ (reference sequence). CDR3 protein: CASSFPVQETQYF. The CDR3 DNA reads TGTGCCAGCAGTTTTCCTGTACAAGAGACCCAGTACTTC.

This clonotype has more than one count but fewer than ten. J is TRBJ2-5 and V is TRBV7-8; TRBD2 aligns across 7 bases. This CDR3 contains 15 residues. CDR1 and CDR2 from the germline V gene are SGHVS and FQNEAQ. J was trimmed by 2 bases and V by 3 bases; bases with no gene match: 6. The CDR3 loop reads CASSFAGGSQETQYF. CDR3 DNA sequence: TGTGCCAGCAGCTTTGCCGGGGGGAGTCAAGAGACCCAGTACTTC.

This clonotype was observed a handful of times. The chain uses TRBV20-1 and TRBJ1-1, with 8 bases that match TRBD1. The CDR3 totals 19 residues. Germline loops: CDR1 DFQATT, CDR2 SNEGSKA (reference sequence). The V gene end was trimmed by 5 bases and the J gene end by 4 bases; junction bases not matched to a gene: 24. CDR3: CSAEGAYRDRPPVATEAFF. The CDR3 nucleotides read TGCAGTGCTGAGGGGGCCTATAGGGACAGGCCGCCGGTGGCCACTGAAGCTTTCTTT.

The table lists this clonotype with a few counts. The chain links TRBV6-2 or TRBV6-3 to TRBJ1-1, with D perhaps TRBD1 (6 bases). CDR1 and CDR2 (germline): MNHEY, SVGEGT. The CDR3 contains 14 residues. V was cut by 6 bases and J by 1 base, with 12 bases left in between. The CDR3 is CASSPQGQNTEAFF. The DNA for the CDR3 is TGTGCCAGCAGCCCTCAGGGGCAGAACACTGAAGCTTTCTTT.

The CDR3 sequence is CARIPLDRAYNEQFF. As DNA, the CDR3 is TGTGCCAGGATTCCCTTGGACAGGGCCTACAATGAGCAGTTCTTC. The rearrangement joins TRBV11-1 to TRBJ2-1; TRBD1 agrees at 8 bases. J gave up 2 bases and V 9 bases, and 9 bases lay outside the gene matches. This CDR3 contains 15 residues. Germline V lookup: CDR1 SGHAT, CDR2 FQDESV (reference sequence). Supplemented by reference TRBV11-1 and TRBJ2-1, the full variable domain reads EAEVAQSPRYKITEKSQAVAFWCDPISGHATLYWYRQILGQGPELLVQFQDESVVDDSQLPKDRFSAERLKGVDSTLKIQPAELGDSAMYLCARIPLDRAYNEQFFGPGTRLTVL.

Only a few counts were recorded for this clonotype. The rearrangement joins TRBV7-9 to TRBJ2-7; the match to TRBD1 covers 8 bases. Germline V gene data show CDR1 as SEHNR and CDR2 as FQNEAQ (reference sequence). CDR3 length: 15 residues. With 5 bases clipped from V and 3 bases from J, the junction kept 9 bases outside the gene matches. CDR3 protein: CASSHRDRSFYEQYF. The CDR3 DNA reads TGTGCCAGCAGCCACCGGGACAGGTCCTTCTACGAGCAGTACTTC.

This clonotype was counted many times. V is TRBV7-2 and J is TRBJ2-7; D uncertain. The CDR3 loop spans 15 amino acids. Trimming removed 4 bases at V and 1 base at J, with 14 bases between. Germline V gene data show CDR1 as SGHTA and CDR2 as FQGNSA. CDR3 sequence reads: CASSSPDEPSYEQYF. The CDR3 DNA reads TGTGCCAGCAGCTCCCCGGACGAGCCGTCCTACGAGCAGTACTTC.

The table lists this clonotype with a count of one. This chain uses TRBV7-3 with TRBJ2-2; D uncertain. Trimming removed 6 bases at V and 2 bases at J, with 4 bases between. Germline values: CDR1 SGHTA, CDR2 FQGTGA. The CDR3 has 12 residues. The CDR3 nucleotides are TGTGCCAGCAGGGGTAACACCGGGGAGCTGTTTTTT. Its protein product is CASRGNTGELFF.

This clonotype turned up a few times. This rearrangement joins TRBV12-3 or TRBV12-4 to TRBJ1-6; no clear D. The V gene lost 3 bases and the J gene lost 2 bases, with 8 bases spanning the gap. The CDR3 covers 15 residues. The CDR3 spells CASSFAQTYNSPLHF. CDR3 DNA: TGTGCCAGCAGTTTTGCGCAGACCTATAATTCACCCCTCCACTTT.

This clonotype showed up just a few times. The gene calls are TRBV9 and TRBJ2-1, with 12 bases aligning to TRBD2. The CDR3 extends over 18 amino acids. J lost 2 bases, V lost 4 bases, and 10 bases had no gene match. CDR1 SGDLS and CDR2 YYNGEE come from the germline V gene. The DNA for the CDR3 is TGTGCCAGCAGCCCCCCGGCTAGCGGGGGGGGAGCCTACAATGAGCAGTTCTTC. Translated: CASSPPASGGGAYNEQFF.